The 21 T cell receptor beta chains reported below all come from one sample, sequenced in a study of OX40 agonist ivuxolimab in advanced cancers. Data came from immunoSEQ multiplex PCR; TCRdb stores just in-frame clones and leaves some out. This table has about 79,000 clones, roughly 94% appearing once. Sequenced here: CD4+ or CD8+ T cells sorted from blood, sampled in a trial of the OX40 agonist ivuxolimab. Receptors were obtained from an adult with an advanced solid tumor such as melanoma, head and neck, liver or kidney cancer.

The genes are TRBV28 and TRBJ2-5, with TRBD2 as a possible D gene (5 bases). Trimming removed 5 bases at V and 5 bases at J, with 18 bases between. The length of the CDR3 is 15 residues. CDR1 and CDR2 from the germline V gene are MDHEN and SYDVKM. The CDR3 reads CASSPRDYLGETQYF. In DNA form, the CDR3 reads TGTGCCAGCAGTCCCCGGGATTACCTTGGGGAGACCCAGTACTTC.

The V gene is TRBV10-3, the J gene TRBJ2-1; 9 nucleotides match TRBD2. V was pared by 3 bases and J by 7 bases, with 7 bases of the junction left unmatched. The germline V gene has CDR1 ENHRY and CDR2 SYGVKD. The CDR3 consists of 15 residues. CDR3 nucleotides: TGTGCCATCAGTGACCTCTCTAGCGGGATGAATGAGCAGTTCTTC. Translation: CAISDLSSGMNEQFF.

The chain links TRBV5-4 to TRBJ2-1; tentative D call: TRBD2 (6 bases). V was clipped by 1 base and J by 16 bases, with 15 bases between them. Germline V lookup: CDR1 SGHNT, CDR2 YYREEE (reference sequence). CDR3 length: 12 residues. The CDR3 sequence is CASSLSPGLSFF. The CDR3 DNA reads TGTGCCAGCAGCTTGTCGCCGGGACTCAGTTTCTTC.

This sequence joins TRBV28 and TRBJ2-7, with no clear D. CDR3 size: 12 residues. V was trimmed by 3 bases and J by 6 bases, leaving 9 bases between them. CDR1 and CDR2 (germline): MDHEN, SYDVKM. The CDR3 loop is CASSFIASEQYF. The CDR3 coding sequence is TGTGCCAGCAGTTTCATAGCAAGCGAGCAGTACTTC.

The chain links TRBV5-6 to TRBJ2-3; 10 nucleotides align to TRBD2. The ends lost 1 base at V and 1 base at J; junction bases unmatched: 3. Germline-derived CDR1 and CDR2 are SGHDT and YYEEEE. The CDR3 sequence is 16 residues long. The CDR3 DNA reads TGTGCCAGCAGCTTGCTAGCGGGGGAGGGCACAGATACGCAGTATTTT. This gives the protein CASSLLAGEGTDTQYF.

CDR3 sequence reads: CASSLHVTRAGAGELFF. The CDR3 DNA follows: TGTGCCAGCAGTTTGCACGTTACTAGGGCCGGTGCCGGGGAGCTGTTTTTT. The gene calls are TRBV28 and TRBJ2-2, with a weak D call TRBD2 (5 bases). The CDR3 runs 17 residues. V was trimmed by 3 bases and J by 6 bases, leaving 20 bases between them. In germline, CDR1 is MDHEN, CDR2 SYDVKM.

Only one count was recorded for this clone. The CDR3, as DNA: TGTGCCACCAGTCCCGGACTAGCGGGAAGCACAGATACGCAGTATTTT. It is translated as CATSPGLAGSTDTQYF. The rearrangement joins TRBV15 to TRBJ2-3; 12 bases line up with TRBD2. The CDR3 covers 16 residues. Germline values: CDR1 LNHNV, CDR2 YYDKDF (reference sequence). J lost 0 bases, V lost 6 bases, and 4 bases had no gene match.

The rearrangement joins TRBV28 to TRBJ2-3; no firm D call. The CDR3 is made up of 14 amino acids. CDR1 MDHEN and CDR2 SYDVKM come from the germline V gene. V was shortened by 7 bases and J by 6 bases, with 17 bases between the two germline ends. The CDR3 DNA follows: TGTGCCAGCACCCAAAGACTCCCGTCGGATACGCAGTATTTT. Its translation: CASTQRLPSDTQYF. Variable domain in full (rest from reference TRBV28 and TRBJ2-3): DVKVTQSSRYLVKRTGEKVFLECVQDMDHENMFWYRQDPGLGLRLIYFSYDVKMKEKGDIPEGYSVSREKKERFSLILESASTNQTSMYLCASTQRLPSDTQYFGPGTRLTVL.

CDR3 sequence (DNA): TGCGCCAGCAGCCAAGGAGGACAGGGTGGAAACACCATATATTTT. Amino acids: CASSQGGQGGNTIYF. The V and J genes are TRBV4-1 and TRBJ1-3; 8 bases are a match to TRBD1. J gave up 3 bases and V 1 base, and 2 bases lay outside the gene matches. The CDR3 is 15 residues long. The germline CDR1 and CDR2 sequences are MGHRA and YSYEKL.

The chain has TRBV27 and TRBJ2-5; D is unresolved. This CDR3 contains 15 residues. Germline V gives CDR1 MNHEY, CDR2 SMNVEV (reference sequence). Trimming cost V 2 bases and J 4 bases, with 14 bases left between them. DNA of the CDR3: TGTGCCAGCAGTTTAACTGCCTCCTTATCAGAGACCCAGTACTTC. As protein: CASSLTASLSETQYF.

This chain links TRBV29-1 with TRBJ1-1; 7 nucleotides match TRBD1. The germline gives CDR1 SQVTM, CDR2 ANQGSEA. The CDR3 length is 13 residues. Trimming removed 3 bases from V and 5 bases from J; junction bases left unmatched: 6. DNA of the CDR3: TGCAGCGTTGATACAGGGGACGGGACTGAAGCTTTCTTT. This gives the protein CSVDTGDGTEAFF.

This clone was counted a single time. The chain links TRBV2 to TRBJ2-2; D not certain. Trimming shortened V by 7 bases and J by 5 bases, and 5 bases separated the two germline ends. Germline CDR1 and CDR2: SNHLY and FYNNEI. The CDR3 runs 11 residues. The CDR3 spells CASIRTGELFF. The CDR3 DNA sequence: TGTGCCAGCATTAGGACCGGGGAGCTGTTTTTT.

This rearrangement joins TRBV19 to TRBJ1-1; no firm D call. The CDR3 totals 14 residues. V was trimmed by 1 base and J by 1 base, leaving 7 bases between them. Germline CDR1 reads LNHDA; CDR2 reads SQIVND (reference sequence). CDR3 in amino acids: CASSIVYGNTEAFF. The CDR3 DNA sequence: TGTGCCAGTAGTATAGTGTACGGGAACACTGAAGCTTTCTTT.

The genes are TRBV27 and TRBJ1-2; the D is unclear. Germline V gene sequence: CDR1 MNHEY, CDR2 SMNVEV (reference sequence). Trimming took 5 bases from V and 2 from J, leaving 12 bases between them. The CDR3 is 14 amino acids. The CDR3: CASSLRPVNYGYTF. The CDR3 DNA reads as TGTGCCAGCAGTCTTCGGCCGGTAAACTATGGCTACACCTTC.

The chain combines TRBV19 with TRBJ2-7; D remains unclear. Germline CDR1 LNHDA, CDR2 SQIVND (reference sequence). The CDR3 has 17 amino acids. Trimming removed 3 bases from V and 0 bases from J, with 18 bases in between. The DNA for the CDR3 is TGTGCCAGTAGTATGGGTACTCGGCAGGTAAGCTCCTACGAGCAGTACTTC. Protein product: CASSMGTRQVSSYEQYF.

The rearrangement uses TRBV6-1 and TRBJ1-2; the match to TRBD1 covers 7 bases. Germline V CDR1 and CDR2: MNHNS, SASEGT. V gave up 0 bases and J gave up 4 bases; unmatched junction bases: 5. The CDR3 has 15 amino acids. CDR3 amino acids: CASSEAGQGGYGYTF. CDR3 nucleotide sequence: TGTGCCAGCAGTGAAGCGGGCCAGGGGGGCTATGGCTACACCTTC.

V usage is TRBV11-2 and J usage is TRBJ2-1, with TRBD2 identical over 7 bases. CDR3 length: 16 amino acids. V gave up 5 bases and J gave up 0 bases; unmatched junction bases: 7. Germline loops: CDR1 SGHAT, CDR2 FQNNGV. CDR3 in amino acids: CASSPRGVSSYNEQFF. The CDR3 DNA reads TGTGCCAGCAGCCCCCGGGGGGTCAGCTCCTACAATGAGCAGTTCTTC.

The chain recombines TRBV10-3 with TRBJ2-7; D is perhaps TRBD2 (5 bases). Trimming removed 10 bases at V and 3 bases at J, with 13 bases between. This CDR3 comprises 12 residues. Germline V lookup: CDR1 ENHRY, CDR2 SYGVKD. In DNA form, the CDR3 reads TGTGCCACTTCGTTTCGGGACTACGAGCAGTACTTC. The encoded protein is CATSFRDYEQYF.

This chain uses TRBV7-8 with TRBJ2-5, with a weak D call TRBD1 (6 bases). Trimming stripped 5 bases from V and 2 bases from J, with 21 bases between. CDR1 is SGHVS and CDR2 is FQNEAQ in the germline V gene. CDR3 length equals 17 residues. The CDR3 reads CASSRVTGSPPQETQYF. The CDR3 nucleotides are TGTGCCAGCAGCCGAGTTACAGGGTCCCCTCCTCAAGAGACCCAGTACTTC.

The chain has TRBV10-1 and TRBJ1-1; D is unclear. Germline CDR1 WNHNN, CDR2 SYGVQD (reference sequence). V shed 10 bases and J shed 8 bases, with 20 bases lying between them. The CDR3 spans 13 residues. CDR3 bases: TGCGCCACCCGGAGAGGGAGATACTCCGAAGCTTTCTTT. This sequence encodes CATRRGRYSEAFF.

The rearrangement joins TRBV5-6 to TRBJ2-3, with a tentative D call TRBD2 (5 bases). The V gene's germline CDR1 is SGHDT and CDR2 YYEEEE. Deletions cut 4 bases from V and 2 bases from J, with 14 bases between. This CDR3 spans 15 amino acids. CDR3 DNA sequence: TGTGCCAGCAGCATAAGCGCGGGCCTCACAGATACGCAGTATTTT. It is translated as CASSISAGLTDTQYF. The variable domain in full, with the rest retrieved from reference TRBV5-6 and TRBJ2-3, is DAGVTQSPTHLIKTRGQQVTLRCSPKSGHDTVSWYQQALGQGPQFIFQYYEEEERQRGNFPDRFSGHQFPNYSSELNVNALLLGDSALYLCASSISAGLTDTQYFGPGTRLTVL.